Reported below is one T cell receptor beta chain. What it binds is unknown. This record comes from a study of T cell responses to AZD1222 COVID-19 vaccine. Overall study findings and caveats: In a largely white British group with more females than males, clonal diversity was possibly underestimated. Elevations in Spike-specific TCR breadth and depth followed administration of two AZD1222 doses. Per reports, nearly half of all spike-specific TCRs target regions that are unmutated in variants.

CDR1 SGDLS and CDR2 YYNGEE come from the germline V gene. The CDR3 spans 14 residues. The V gene lost 0 bases and the J gene lost 9 bases, with 15 bases spanning the gap. TCRdb keeps only in-frame clones here, not all; method: immunoSEQ multiplex PCR. The table includes about 150,000 clones, 90% to 95% detected once. The clonotype comes from an adult in good health. Source: peripheral blood, taken on day 0 of AZD1222 vaccination. V usage is TRBV9 and J usage is TRBJ1-1; the D gene is possibly TRBD1 (5 bases). The CDR3 reads CASSVGGTAPKAFF. The CDR3 coding sequence is TGTGCCAGCAGCGTAGGGGGGACGGCCCCCAAAGCTTTCTTT.